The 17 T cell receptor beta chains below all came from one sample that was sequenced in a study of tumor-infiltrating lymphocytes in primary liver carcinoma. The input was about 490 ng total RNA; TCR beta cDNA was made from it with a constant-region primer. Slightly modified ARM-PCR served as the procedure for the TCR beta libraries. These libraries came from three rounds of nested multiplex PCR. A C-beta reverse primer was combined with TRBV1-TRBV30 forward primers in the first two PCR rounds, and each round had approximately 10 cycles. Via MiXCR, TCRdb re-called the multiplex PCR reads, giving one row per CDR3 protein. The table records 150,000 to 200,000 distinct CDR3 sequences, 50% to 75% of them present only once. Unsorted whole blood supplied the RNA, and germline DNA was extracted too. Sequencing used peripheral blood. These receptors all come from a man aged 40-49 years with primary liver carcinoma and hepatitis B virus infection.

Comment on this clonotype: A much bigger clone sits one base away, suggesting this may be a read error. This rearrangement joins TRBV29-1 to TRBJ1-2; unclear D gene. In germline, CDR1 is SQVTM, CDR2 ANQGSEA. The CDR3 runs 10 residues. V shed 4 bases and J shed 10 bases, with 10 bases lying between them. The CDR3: CSVVQDPYTF. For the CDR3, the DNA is TGCAGCGTTGTGCAGGACCCCTACACCTTC.

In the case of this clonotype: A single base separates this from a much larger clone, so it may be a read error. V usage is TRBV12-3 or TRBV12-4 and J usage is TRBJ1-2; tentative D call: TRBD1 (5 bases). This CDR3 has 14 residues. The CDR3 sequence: CVSTLEGGAYGYTF. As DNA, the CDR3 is TGTGTCAGCACCCTGGAAGGAGGGGCCTATGGCTACACCTTC.

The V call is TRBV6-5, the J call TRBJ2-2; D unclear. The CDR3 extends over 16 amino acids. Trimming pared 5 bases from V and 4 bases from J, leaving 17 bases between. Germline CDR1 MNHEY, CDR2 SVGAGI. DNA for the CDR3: TGTGCCAGCAGTCAAGGACCGGTTGTTAGCACCGGGGAGCTGTTTTTT. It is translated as CASSQGPVVSTGELFF.

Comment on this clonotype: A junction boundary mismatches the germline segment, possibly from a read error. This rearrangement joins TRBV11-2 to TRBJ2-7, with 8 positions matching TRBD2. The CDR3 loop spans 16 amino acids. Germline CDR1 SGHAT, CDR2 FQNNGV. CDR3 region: CASSLGIAGHFYKQYF. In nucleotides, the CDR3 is TGTGCCAGCAGCCTCGGAATAGCGGGACACTTCTACAAGCAGTACTTT. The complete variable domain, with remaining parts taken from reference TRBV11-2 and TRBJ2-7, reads EAGVAQSPRYKIIEKRQSVAFWCNPISGHATLYWYQQILGQGPKLLIQFQNNGVVDDSQLPKDRFSAERLKGVDSTLKIQPAKLEDSAVYLCASSLGIAGHFYKQYFGPGTRLTVT.

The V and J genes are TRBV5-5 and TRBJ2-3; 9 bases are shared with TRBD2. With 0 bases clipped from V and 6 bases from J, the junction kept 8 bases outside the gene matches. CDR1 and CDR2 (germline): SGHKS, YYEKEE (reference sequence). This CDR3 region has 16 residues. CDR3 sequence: CASSLGLAVQVDTQYF. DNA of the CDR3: TGTGCCAGCAGCTTGGGACTAGCGGTTCAAGTGGATACGCAGTATTTT. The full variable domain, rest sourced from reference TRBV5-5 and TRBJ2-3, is DAGVTQSPTHLIKTRGQQVTLRCSPISGHKSVSWYQQVLGQGPQFIFQYYEKEERGRGNFPDRFSARQFPNYSSELNVNALLLGDSALYLCASSLGLAVQVDTQYFGPGTRLTVL.

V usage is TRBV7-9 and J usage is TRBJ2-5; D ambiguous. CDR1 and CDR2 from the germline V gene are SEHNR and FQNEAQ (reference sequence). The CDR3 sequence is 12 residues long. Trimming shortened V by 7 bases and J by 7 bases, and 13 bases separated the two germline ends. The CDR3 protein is CASTLGLGTQYF. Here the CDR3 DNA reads TGTGCCAGCACCCTGGGCTTGGGGACCCAGTACTTC.

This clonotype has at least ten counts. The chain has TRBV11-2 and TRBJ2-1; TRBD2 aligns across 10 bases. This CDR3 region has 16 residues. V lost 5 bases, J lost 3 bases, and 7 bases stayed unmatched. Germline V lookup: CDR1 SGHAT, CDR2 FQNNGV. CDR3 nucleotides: TGTGCCAGCAGCGTAACAATAGCGGGAGGCTACAATGAGCAGTTCTTC. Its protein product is CASSVTIAGGYNEQFF.

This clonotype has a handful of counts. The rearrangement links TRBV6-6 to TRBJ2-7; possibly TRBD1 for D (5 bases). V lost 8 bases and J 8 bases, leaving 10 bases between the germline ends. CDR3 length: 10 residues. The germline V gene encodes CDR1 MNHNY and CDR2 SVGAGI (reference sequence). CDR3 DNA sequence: TGTGCCAGCGGCAGGGTTCAGCAGTACTTC. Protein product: CASGRVQQYF.

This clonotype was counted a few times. CDR3 in amino acids: CASSLEEVLAGVPQYF. The CDR3 region has the DNA TGTGCCAGCAGCTTAGAGGAGGTTCTAGCGGGAGTTCCCCAGTACTTC. The chain links TRBV7-8 to TRBJ2-5, with 10 bases aligning to TRBD2. The germline gives CDR1 SGHVS, CDR2 FQNEAQ. This CDR3 has 16 residues. The V and J ends lost 1 base and 9 bases, in that order; junction bases with no gene match: 11.

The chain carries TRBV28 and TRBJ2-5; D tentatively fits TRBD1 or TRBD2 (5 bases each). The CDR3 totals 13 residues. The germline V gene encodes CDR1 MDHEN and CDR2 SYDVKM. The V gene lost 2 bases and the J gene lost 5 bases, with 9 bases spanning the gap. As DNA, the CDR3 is TGTGCCAGCAGTTTACACGGGGACGAGACCCAGTACTTC. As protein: CASSLHGDETQYF.

The CDR3 DNA reads as TGTGCCAGCGTCAGGGGTGTGAACACTGAAGCTTTCTTT. Translating it yields CASVRGVNTEAFF. The chain combines TRBV5-5 with TRBJ1-1, with D perhaps matching TRBD1 (6 bases). CDR3 length equals 13 residues. Germline V gene sequence: CDR1 SGHKS, CDR2 YYEKEE (reference sequence). V was pared by 7 bases and J by 0 bases, with 10 bases between.

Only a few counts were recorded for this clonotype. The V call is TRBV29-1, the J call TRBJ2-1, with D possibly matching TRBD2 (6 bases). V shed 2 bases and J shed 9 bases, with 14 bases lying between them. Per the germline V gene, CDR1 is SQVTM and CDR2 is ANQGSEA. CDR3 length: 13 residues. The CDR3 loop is CSVEPRDFIEQFF. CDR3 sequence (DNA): TGCAGCGTTGAACCTCGGGACTTCATTGAGCAGTTCTTC.

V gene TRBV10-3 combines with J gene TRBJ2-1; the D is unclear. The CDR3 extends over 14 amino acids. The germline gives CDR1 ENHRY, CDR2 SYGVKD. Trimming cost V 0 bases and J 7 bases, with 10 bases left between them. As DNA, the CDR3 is TGTGCCATCAGTGAGTCGGATCGGGCGAATGAGCAGTTCTTC. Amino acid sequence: CAISESDRANEQFF.

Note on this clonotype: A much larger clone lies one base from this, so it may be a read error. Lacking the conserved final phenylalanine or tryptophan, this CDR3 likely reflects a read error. In nucleotides, the CDR3 is TGTGCCAGCAGCCATCCTGACTACTCTGGGGCCAACGTCCTGACTTCC. Translation: CASSHPDYSGANVLTS. The chain employs TRBV4-2 and TRBJ2-6; D might be TRBD2 (5 bases). The CDR3 has 16 amino acids. The germline V gene encodes CDR1 LGHNA and CDR2 YNFKEQ. Trimming shortened V by 3 bases and J by 0 bases, and 9 bases separated the two germline ends.

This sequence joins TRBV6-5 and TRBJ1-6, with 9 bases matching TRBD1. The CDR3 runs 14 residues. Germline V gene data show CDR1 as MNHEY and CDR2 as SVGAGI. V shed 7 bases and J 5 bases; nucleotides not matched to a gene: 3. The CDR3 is CASTRDRDNSPLHF. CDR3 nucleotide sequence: TGTGCCAGCACCCGGGACAGGGATAATTCACCCCTCCACTTT.

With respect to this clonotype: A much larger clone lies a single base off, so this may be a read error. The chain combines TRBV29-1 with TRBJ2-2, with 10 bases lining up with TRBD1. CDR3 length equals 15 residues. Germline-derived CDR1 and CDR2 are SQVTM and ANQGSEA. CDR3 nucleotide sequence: TGCAACGTGGCTGGGACAGGGGAGTACACCGGGGAGCTGTTTTTT. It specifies CNVAGTGEYTGELFF.

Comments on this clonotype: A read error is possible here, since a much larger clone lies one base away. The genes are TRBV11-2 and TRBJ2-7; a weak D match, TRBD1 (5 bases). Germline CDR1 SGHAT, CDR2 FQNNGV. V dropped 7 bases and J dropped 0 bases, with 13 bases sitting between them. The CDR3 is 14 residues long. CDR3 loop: CASTSNRNSYEQYF. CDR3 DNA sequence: TGTGCCAGCACCTCTAACAGGAACTCCTACGAGCAGTACTTC.